The rows below give T cell receptor beta chains drawn from one sample of a study of blood T cell repertoires in COVID-19. Measured with immunoSEQ multiplex PCR; TCRdb has only the in-frame clones, and not every one. The sample consists of tens of thousands of clones, around 90% of them appearing once. Sequenced input: peripheral blood. The receptors stem from a man aged 60 to 69 with acute or convalescent COVID-19. The CDR3 runs from the conserved cysteine through the conserved F or W. A D gene is named only where the DNA matches it firmly. A row's size may be missing; if present it is once, few, many or a size class.

D gene: TRBD1; J gene: TRBJ1-2; V gene: TRBV10-3; clone size: once; CDR3 protein: CAIRATGKVEGYTF; CDR3 DNA: TGTGCCATCAGAGCGACAGGGAAGGTTGAAGGCTACACCTTC
D gene: TRBD1; J gene: TRBJ1-1; V gene: TRBV27; clone size: -; CDR3 protein: CASSSDRGLNTEAFF; CDR3 DNA: TGTGCCAGCAGTTCCGACAGGGGGCTGAACACTGAAGCTTTCTTT
D gene: TRBD2; J gene: TRBJ2-1; V gene: TRBV9; clone size: -; CDR3 protein: CASNNPGGDNEQFF; CDR3 DNA: TGTGCCAGCAACAACCCGGGGGGGGACAATGAGCAGTTCTTC
D gene: TRBD1; J gene: TRBJ2-6; V gene: TRBV29-1; clone size: -; CDR3 protein: CSAGGTGANVLTF; CDR3 DNA: TGCAGCGCAGGGGGAACTGGGGCCAACGTCCTGACTTTC
D gene: -; J gene: TRBJ1-1; V gene: TRBV29-1; clone size: -; CDR3 protein: CSVTGGSTEAFF; CDR3 DNA: TGCAGCGTTACGGGCGGGAGCACTGAAGCTTTCTTT
D gene: -; J gene: TRBJ1-1; V gene: TRBV3-1/TRBV3-2; clone size: -; CDR3 protein: CASSQAGIGAEAFF; CDR3 DNA: TGTGCCAGCAGCCAAGCAGGGATTGGTGCTGAAGCTTTCTTT
D gene: TRBD1; J gene: TRBJ1-1; V gene: TRBV10-3; clone size: -; CDR3 protein: CAISRQGMNTEAFF; CDR3 DNA: TGTGCCATCAGTCGACAGGGGATGAACACTGAAGCTTTCTTT
D gene: -; J gene: TRBJ1-1; V gene: TRBV5-1; clone size: once; CDR3 protein: CASSLAGVDTEAFF; CDR3 DNA: TGCGCCAGCAGCTTGGCAGGGGTTGATACTGAAGCTTTCTTT
D gene: -; J gene: TRBJ1-5; V gene: TRBV10-1; clone size: -; CDR3 protein: CASSENRDQPQHF; CDR3 DNA: TGCGCCAGCAGTGAGAACAGGGATCAGCCCCAGCATTTT
D gene: -; J gene: TRBJ1-6; V gene: TRBV3-1/TRBV3-2; clone size: -; CDR3 protein: CASSQTGTDSPLHF; CDR3 DNA: TGTGCCAGCAGCCAAACAGGGACGGATTCACCCCTCCACTTT
D gene: -; J gene: TRBJ1-2; V gene: TRBV19; clone size: -; CDR3 protein: CASSGVGNYGYTF; CDR3 DNA: TGTGCCAGTTCAGGGGTTGGAAACTATGGCTACACCTTC
D gene: TRBD1; J gene: TRBJ2-7; V gene: TRBV5-5; clone size: -; CDR3 protein: CASSPGTGFRNYEQYF; CDR3 DNA: TGTGCCAGCAGCCCCGGGACAGGGTTTAGGAACTACGAGCAGTACTTC
D gene: TRBD1; J gene: TRBJ1-2; V gene: TRBV25-1; clone size: -; CDR3 protein: CASSDRGSYYGYTF; CDR3 DNA: TGTGCCAGCAGTGACAGGGGGTCGTATTATGGCTACACCTTC
D gene: TRBD1; J gene: TRBJ1-1; V gene: TRBV15; clone size: -; CDR3 protein: CATSRFERTGEAFF; CDR3 DNA: TGTGCCACCAGCAGATTCGAACGGACAGGGGAAGCTTTCTTT
D gene: TRBD1; J gene: TRBJ1-2; V gene: TRBV18; clone size: few; CDR3 protein: CASSPTGRGRGGYTF; CDR3 DNA: TGTGCCAGCTCACCAACCGGCAGGGGGAGAGGAGGCTACACCTTC
D gene: TRBD1; J gene: TRBJ1-2; V gene: TRBV12-3/TRBV12-4; clone size: -; CDR3 protein: CASSNNRGYGYTF; CDR3 DNA: TGTGCCAGCAGCAATAACAGGGGCTATGGCTACACCTTC
D gene: -; J gene: TRBJ1-5; V gene: TRBV5-5; clone size: -; CDR3 protein: CASSLGAGLGNQPQHF; CDR3 DNA: TGTGCCAGCAGCTTGGGTGCGGGGCTCGGCAATCAGCCCCAGCATTTT
D gene: TRBD1; J gene: TRBJ1-1; V gene: TRBV10-3; clone size: -; CDR3 protein: CAIRTGHDTEAFF; CDR3 DNA: TGTGCCATCAGGACAGGGCACGACACTGAAGCTTTCTTT
D gene: -; J gene: TRBJ1-2; V gene: TRBV2; clone size: -; CDR3 protein: CASRSTGTTYGYTF; CDR3 DNA: TGTGCCAGCAGATCGACCGGGACAACCTATGGCTACACCTTC
D gene: -; J gene: TRBJ1-2; V gene: TRBV13; clone size: once; CDR3 protein: CASSSSRTESYGYTF; CDR3 DNA: TGTGCCAGCAGCTCTTCTAGGACAGAAAGCTATGGCTACACCTTC
D gene: TRBD1; J gene: TRBJ1-1; V gene: TRBV6-6; clone size: -; CDR3 protein: CASSWTSTGIPSEAFF; CDR3 DNA: TGTGCCAGCAGTTGGACCTCGACAGGGATCCCCTCTGAAGCTTTCTTT
D gene: TRBD1; J gene: TRBJ1-6; V gene: TRBV7-9; clone size: -; CDR3 protein: CASSPGQGNHSPLHF; CDR3 DNA: TGTGCCAGCAGCCCAGGACAGGGGAACCATTCACCCCTCCACTTT
D gene: TRBD1; J gene: TRBJ1-5; V gene: TRBV7-8; clone size: -; CDR3 protein: CASSLEGQGTSWQPQHF; CDR3 DNA: TGTGCCAGCAGCTTAGAGGGACAGGGAACGTCGTGGCAGCCCCAGCATTTT
D gene: -; J gene: TRBJ1-5; V gene: TRBV6-5; clone size: once; CDR3 protein: CASSSGSGVNQPQHF; CDR3 DNA: TGTGCCAGCAGTTCGGGGTCAGGTGTCAATCAGCCCCAGCATTTT
D gene: -; J gene: TRBJ1-3; V gene: TRBV7-6; clone size: -; CDR3 protein: CASSLRQVDTGNTIYF; CDR3 DNA: TGTGCCAGCAGCTTAAGACAGGTTGACACTGGAAACACCATATATTTT
D gene: -; J gene: TRBJ1-6; V gene: TRBV15; clone size: -; CDR3 protein: CATSPKGGVKSSYNSPLHF; CDR3 DNA: TGTGCCACCAGCCCTAAGGGAGGCGTAAAGAGCTCCTATAATTCACCCCTCCACTTT
D gene: -; J gene: TRBJ2-3; V gene: TRBV10-3; clone size: -; CDR3 protein: CAISESRREDTQYF; CDR3 DNA: TGTGCCATCAGTGAGTCGCGGAGGGAGGATACGCAGTATTTT
D gene: TRBD2; J gene: TRBJ2-3; V gene: TRBV3-1/TRBV3-2; clone size: -; CDR3 protein: CASSSLAGGTDTQYF; CDR3 DNA: TGTGCCAGCAGCTCTCTAGCGGGGGGAACAGATACGCAGTATTTT
D gene: -; J gene: TRBJ1-2; V gene: TRBV12-2; clone size: -; CDR3 protein: CASRLILSKYYGYTF; CDR3 DNA: TGTGCAAGTCGCCTCATTCTCTCTAAATACTATGGCTACACCTTC
D gene: -; J gene: TRBJ1-2; V gene: TRBV27; clone size: -; CDR3 protein: CASSPLTPVYGYTF; CDR3 DNA: TGTGCCAGCAGTCCCCTGACTCCTGTCTATGGCTACACCTTC
D gene: TRBD1; J gene: TRBJ1-6; V gene: TRBV5-6; clone size: -; CDR3 protein: CASSYEPGQGGHNSPLHF; CDR3 DNA: TGTGCCAGCAGTTACGAACCGGGACAGGGAGGGCATAATTCACCCCTCCACTTT
D gene: -; J gene: TRBJ1-6; V gene: TRBV2; clone size: -; CDR3 protein: CASGETGNSPLHF; CDR3 DNA: TGTGCCAGCGGTGAGACGGGGAATTCACCCCTCCACTTT
D gene: -; J gene: TRBJ1-2; V gene: TRBV18; clone size: -; CDR3 protein: CASSPARDGYTF; CDR3 DNA: TGTGCCAGCTCACCCGCCAGGGATGGCTACACCTTC
D gene: -; J gene: TRBJ1-1; V gene: TRBV6-2/TRBV6-3; clone size: -; CDR3 protein: CASSYGWYGRGRKAFF; CDR3 DNA: TGTGCCAGCAGTTATGGCTGGTACGGGCGTGGGAGGAAAGCTTTCTTT
D gene: -; J gene: TRBJ2-7; V gene: TRBV6-5; clone size: -; CDR3 protein: CASNQVSYEQYF; CDR3 DNA: TGTGCCAGCAATCAGGTCTCCTACGAGCAGTACTTC
D gene: -; J gene: TRBJ1-6; V gene: TRBV2; clone size: -; CDR3 protein: CASSDPAGDNSPLHF; CDR3 DNA: TGTGCCAGCAGTGATCCGGCAGGGGATAATTCACCCCTCCACTTT
D gene: TRBD1; J gene: TRBJ2-1; V gene: TRBV7-9; clone size: -; CDR3 protein: CASSLKGAEQFF; CDR3 DNA: TGTGCCAGCAGCTTAAAGGGGGCTGAGCAGTTCTTC
D gene: -; J gene: TRBJ2-7; V gene: TRBV7-6; clone size: -; CDR3 protein: CASSFYDTPIAYEQYF; CDR3 DNA: TGTGCCAGCAGCTTCTACGACACCCCTATAGCCTACGAGCAGTACTTC
D gene: TRBD1; J gene: TRBJ1-2; V gene: TRBV29-1; clone size: -; CDR3 protein: CSVDTFGQGEDYGYTF; CDR3 DNA: TGCAGCGTTGATACGTTCGGGCAGGGGGAAGACTATGGCTACACCTTC
D gene: TRBD2; J gene: TRBJ2-5; V gene: TRBV18; clone size: -; CDR3 protein: CASSQRLAGGEETQYF; CDR3 DNA: TGTGCCAGCTCACAAAGACTAGCGGGGGGAGAAGAGACCCAGTACTTC
D gene: TRBD1; J gene: TRBJ2-7; V gene: TRBV5-1; clone size: -; CDR3 protein: CASSLQGAQAEQYF; CDR3 DNA: TGCGCCAGCAGCTTACAGGGGGCCCAGGCCGAGCAGTACTTC
D gene: TRBD1; J gene: TRBJ2-1; V gene: TRBV19; clone size: -; CDR3 protein: CASSRGDRGQNEQFF; CDR3 DNA: TGTGCCAGTAGTCGCGGGGACAGGGGGCAAAATGAGCAGTTCTTC
D gene: TRBD1; J gene: TRBJ2-7; V gene: TRBV30; clone size: -; CDR3 protein: CAWSVRVDRGHEQYF; CDR3 DNA: TGTGCCTGGAGTGTACGAGTGGACAGGGGCCACGAGCAGTACTTC
D gene: -; J gene: TRBJ1-6; V gene: TRBV9; clone size: -; CDR3 protein: CASSVVPGDNSPLHF; CDR3 DNA: TGTGCCAGCAGCGTAGTCCCGGGAGACAATTCACCCCTCCACTTT
D gene: -; J gene: TRBJ2-7; V gene: TRBV29-1; clone size: -; CDR3 protein: CSVESGDTYEQYF; CDR3 DNA: TGCAGCGTTGAGTCCGGGGATACCTACGAGCAGTACTTC
D gene: TRBD1; J gene: TRBJ1-5; V gene: TRBV3-1/TRBV3-2; clone size: -; CDR3 protein: CASSLIGSRDSELNPQHF; CDR3 DNA: TGTGCCAGCAGCCTCATAGGTTCCCGGGACAGTGAATTAAATCCCCAGCATTTT
D gene: TRBD1; J gene: TRBJ2-7; V gene: TRBV7-9; clone size: -; CDR3 protein: CASSLTGTGRIYEQYF; CDR3 DNA: TGTGCCAGCAGCTTAACGGGGACAGGGAGGATCTACGAGCAGTACTTC
D gene: TRBD1; J gene: TRBJ1-5; V gene: TRBV30; clone size: -; CDR3 protein: CAWGTGTGTSSNQPQHF; CDR3 DNA: TGTGCCTGGGGAACCGGGACAGGGACGTCGAGCAATCAGCCCCAGCATTTT
D gene: TRBD1; J gene: TRBJ2-7; V gene: TRBV5-1; clone size: -; CDR3 protein: CASSRDRGVYEQYF; CDR3 DNA: TGCGCCAGCAGCCGGGACAGGGGTGTTTACGAGCAGTACTTC
D gene: -; J gene: TRBJ1-1; V gene: TRBV20-1; clone size: -; CDR3 protein: CSASRGGGTNTEAFF; CDR3 DNA: TGCAGTGCTAGTAGGGGGGGCGGAACGAACACTGAAGCTTTCTTT
D gene: -; J gene: TRBJ2-3; V gene: TRBV7-2; clone size: -; CDR3 protein: CASSLNQAGRGLDTQYF; CDR3 DNA: TGTGCCAGCAGCTTGAACCAAGCGGGCCGGGGCCTAGATACGCAGTATTTT
D gene: TRBD1; J gene: TRBJ1-2; V gene: TRBV2; clone size: -; CDR3 protein: CASSGRETGRGYTF; CDR3 DNA: TGTGCCAGCAGTGGAAGGGAGACAGGGCGAGGCTACACCTTC
D gene: -; J gene: TRBJ1-6; V gene: TRBV19; clone size: -; CDR3 protein: CASSIGANNSPLHF; CDR3 DNA: TGTGCCAGTAGTATCGGTGCTAATAATTCACCCCTCCACTTT
D gene: -; J gene: TRBJ1-1; V gene: TRBV20-1; clone size: once; CDR3 protein: CSASSGTLNTEAFF; CDR3 DNA: TGCAGTGCTAGTTCCGGGACTCTGAACACTGAAGCTTTCTTT
D gene: TRBD1; J gene: TRBJ1-2; V gene: TRBV5-1; clone size: -; CDR3 protein: CASSLSGTGNGYTF; CDR3 DNA: TGCGCCAGCAGCCTCTCCGGGACAGGGAATGGCTACACCTTC